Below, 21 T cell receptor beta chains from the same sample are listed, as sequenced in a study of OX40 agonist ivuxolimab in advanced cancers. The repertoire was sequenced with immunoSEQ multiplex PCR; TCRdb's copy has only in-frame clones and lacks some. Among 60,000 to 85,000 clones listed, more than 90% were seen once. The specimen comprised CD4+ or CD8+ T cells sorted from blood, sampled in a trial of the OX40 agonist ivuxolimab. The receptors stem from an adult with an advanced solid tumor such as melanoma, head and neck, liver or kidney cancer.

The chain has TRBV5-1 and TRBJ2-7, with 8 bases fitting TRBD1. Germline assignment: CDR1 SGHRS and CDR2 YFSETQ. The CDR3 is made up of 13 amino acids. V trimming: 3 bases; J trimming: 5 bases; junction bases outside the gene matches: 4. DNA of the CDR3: TGCGCCAGCAGCTGGGACAGGAATGACGAGCAGTACTTC. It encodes CASSWDRNDEQYF.

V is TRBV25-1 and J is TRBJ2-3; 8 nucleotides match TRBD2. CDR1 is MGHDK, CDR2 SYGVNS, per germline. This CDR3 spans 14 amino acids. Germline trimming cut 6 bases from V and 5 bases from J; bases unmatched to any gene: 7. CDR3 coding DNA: TGTGCCAGCAGACCTAGCGGGTGGGGAGATACGCAGTATTTT. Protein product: CASRPSGWGDTQYF.

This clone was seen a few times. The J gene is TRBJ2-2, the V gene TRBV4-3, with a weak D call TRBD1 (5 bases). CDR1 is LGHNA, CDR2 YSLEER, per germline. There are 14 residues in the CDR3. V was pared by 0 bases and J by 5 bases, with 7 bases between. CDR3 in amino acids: CASSQDQGTGELFF. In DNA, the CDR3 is TGCGCCAGCAGCCAAGATCAGGGAACCGGGGAGCTGTTTTTT.

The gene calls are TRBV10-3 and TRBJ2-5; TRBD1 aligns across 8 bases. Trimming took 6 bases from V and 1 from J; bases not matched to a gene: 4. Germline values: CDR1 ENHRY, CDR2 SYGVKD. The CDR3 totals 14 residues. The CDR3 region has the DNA TGTGCCATCAGGCTCGACAGGGGCCAAGAGACCCAGTACTTC. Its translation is CAIRLDRGQETQYF.

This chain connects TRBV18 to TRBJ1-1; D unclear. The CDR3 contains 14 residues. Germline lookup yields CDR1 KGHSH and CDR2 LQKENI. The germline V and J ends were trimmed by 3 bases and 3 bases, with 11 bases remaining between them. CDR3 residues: CASSPGWGDTEAFF. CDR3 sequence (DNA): TGTGCCAGCTCACCGGGGTGGGGTGACACTGAAGCTTTCTTT.

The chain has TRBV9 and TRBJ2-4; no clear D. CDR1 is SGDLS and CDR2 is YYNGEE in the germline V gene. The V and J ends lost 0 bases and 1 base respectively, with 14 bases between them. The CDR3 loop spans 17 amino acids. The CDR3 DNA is TGTGCCAGCAGCGTAGATGAAGGCTCTGGGGCCAAAAACATTCAGTACTTC. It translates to CASSVDEGSGAKNIQYF.

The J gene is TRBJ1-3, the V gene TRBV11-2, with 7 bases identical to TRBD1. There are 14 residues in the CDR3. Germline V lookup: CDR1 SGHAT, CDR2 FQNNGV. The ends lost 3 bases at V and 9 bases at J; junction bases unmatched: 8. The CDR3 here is CASSFRTGEGTIYF. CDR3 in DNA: TGTGCCAGCAGCTTCAGAACAGGGGAAGGCACCATATATTTT.

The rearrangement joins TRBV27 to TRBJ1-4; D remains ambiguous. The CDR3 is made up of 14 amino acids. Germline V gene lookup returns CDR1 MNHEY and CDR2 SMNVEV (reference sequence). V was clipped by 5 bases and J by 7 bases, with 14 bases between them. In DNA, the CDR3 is TGTGCCAGCAGTGGGGTAGGCCCCTTTGAAAAACTGTTTTTT. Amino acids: CASSGVGPFEKLFF.

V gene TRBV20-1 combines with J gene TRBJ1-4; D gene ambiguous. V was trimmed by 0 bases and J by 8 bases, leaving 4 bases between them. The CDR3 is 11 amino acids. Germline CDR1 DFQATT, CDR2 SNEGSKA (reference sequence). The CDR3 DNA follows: TGCAGTGCTAGAGAGACAGAAAAACTGTTTTTT. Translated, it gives CSARETEKLFF.

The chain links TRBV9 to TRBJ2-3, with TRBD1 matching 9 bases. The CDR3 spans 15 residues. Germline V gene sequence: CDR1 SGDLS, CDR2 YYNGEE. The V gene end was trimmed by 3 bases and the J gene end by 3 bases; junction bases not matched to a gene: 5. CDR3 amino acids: CASSGDRVGTDTQYF. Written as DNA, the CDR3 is TGTGCCAGCAGCGGGGACAGGGTAGGGACAGATACGCAGTATTTT.

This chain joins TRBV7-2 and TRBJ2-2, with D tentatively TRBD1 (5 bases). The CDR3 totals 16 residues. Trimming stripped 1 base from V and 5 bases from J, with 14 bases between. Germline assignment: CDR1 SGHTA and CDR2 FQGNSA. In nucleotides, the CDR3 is TGTGCCAGCAGCTTAGAGGCAGGGCTGGTAACCGGGGAGCTGTTTTTT. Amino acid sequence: CASSLEAGLVTGELFF.

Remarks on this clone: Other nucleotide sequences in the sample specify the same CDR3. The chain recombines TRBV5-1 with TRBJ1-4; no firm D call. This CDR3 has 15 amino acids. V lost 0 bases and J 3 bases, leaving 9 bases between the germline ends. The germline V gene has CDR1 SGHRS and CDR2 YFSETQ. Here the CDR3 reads CASSLGGQPNEKLFF. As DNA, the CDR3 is TGCGCCAGCAGCTTGGGCGGTCAGCCTAATGAAAAACTGTTTTTT.

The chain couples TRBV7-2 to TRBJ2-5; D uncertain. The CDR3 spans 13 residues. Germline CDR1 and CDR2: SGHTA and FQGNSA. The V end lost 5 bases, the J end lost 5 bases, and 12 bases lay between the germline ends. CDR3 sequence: CASSIILGETQYF. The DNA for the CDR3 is TGTGCCAGCAGCATTATTCTGGGGGAGACCCAGTACTTC.

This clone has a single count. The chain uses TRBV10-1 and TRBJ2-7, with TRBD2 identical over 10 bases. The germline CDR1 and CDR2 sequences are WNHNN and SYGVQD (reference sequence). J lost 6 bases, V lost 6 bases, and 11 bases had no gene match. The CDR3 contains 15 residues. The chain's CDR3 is CASSANLAGEREQYF. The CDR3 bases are TGCGCCAGCAGCGCCAATCTAGCGGGAGAACGCGAGCAGTACTTC.

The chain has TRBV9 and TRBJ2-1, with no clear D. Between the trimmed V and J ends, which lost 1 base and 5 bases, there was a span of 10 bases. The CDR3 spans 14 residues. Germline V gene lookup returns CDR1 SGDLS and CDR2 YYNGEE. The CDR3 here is CASSVTPTNNEQFF. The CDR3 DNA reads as TGTGCCAGCAGCGTAACCCCGACAAACAATGAGCAGTTCTTC. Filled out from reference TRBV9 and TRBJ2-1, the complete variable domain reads DSGVTQTPKHLITATGQRVTLRCSPRSGDLSVYWYQQSLDQGLQFLIQYYNGEERAKGNILERFSAQQFPDLHSELNLSSLELGDSALYFCASSVTPTNNEQFFGPGTRLTVL.

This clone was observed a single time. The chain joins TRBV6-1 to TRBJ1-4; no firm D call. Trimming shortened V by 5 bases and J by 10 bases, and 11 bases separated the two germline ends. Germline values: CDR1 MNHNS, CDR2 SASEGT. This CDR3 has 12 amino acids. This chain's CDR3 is CASSLLAGKLFF. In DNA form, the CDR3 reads TGTGCCAGCAGTCTACTCGCAGGAAAACTGTTTTTT.

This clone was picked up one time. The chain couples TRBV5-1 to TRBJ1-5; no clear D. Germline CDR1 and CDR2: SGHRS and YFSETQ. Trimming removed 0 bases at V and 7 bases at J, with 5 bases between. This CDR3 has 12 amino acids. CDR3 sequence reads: CASSLAGQPQHF. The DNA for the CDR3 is TGCGCCAGCAGCTTGGCGGGCCAGCCCCAGCATTTT.

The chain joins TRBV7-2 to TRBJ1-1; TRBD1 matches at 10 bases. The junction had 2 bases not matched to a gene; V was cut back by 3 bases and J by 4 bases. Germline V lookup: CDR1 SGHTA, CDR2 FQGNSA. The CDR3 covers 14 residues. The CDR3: CASSLGQGSTEAFF. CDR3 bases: TGTGCCAGCAGCTTGGGACAGGGGTCCACTGAAGCTTTCTTT.

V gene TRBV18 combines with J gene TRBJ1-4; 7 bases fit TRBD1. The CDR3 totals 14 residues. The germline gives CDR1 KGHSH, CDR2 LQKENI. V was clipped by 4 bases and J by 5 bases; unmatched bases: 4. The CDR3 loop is CASSLRQGNEKLFF. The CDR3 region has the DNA TGTGCCAGCTCACTTAGACAGGGAAATGAAAAACTGTTTTTT.

CDR3 sequence (DNA): TGTGCCAGCAATACTATCGGGACAGGAAACACAGATACGCAGTATTTT. Translated, it gives CASNTIGTGNTDTQYF. The chain employs TRBV19 and TRBJ2-3; 8 bases line up with TRBD1. The CDR3 totals 16 residues. Germline CDR1 is LNHDA and CDR2 is SQIVND (reference sequence). Trimming at V came to 9 bases and at J to 2 bases, leaving 13 bases not matched to a gene.

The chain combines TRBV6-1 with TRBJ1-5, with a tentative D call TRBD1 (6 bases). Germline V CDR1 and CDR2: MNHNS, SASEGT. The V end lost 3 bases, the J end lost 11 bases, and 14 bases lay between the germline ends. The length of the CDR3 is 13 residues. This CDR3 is CASSDDAEGAQHF. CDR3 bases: TGTGCCAGCAGTGATGATGCCGAGGGGGCCCAGCATTTT.